This is a list of T cell receptor beta chains from one sample in a study of T cell repertoires in cytomegalovirus infection. A single record per CDR3 protein comes from TCRdb applying MiXCR to the reads. The table shows 400,000 to 550,000 distinct CDR3 sequences, with approximately 11% occurring only once. Material: PBMCs. All receptors come from a human donor in good health (CMV status not recorded). Some clones in this sample may be carry-over from other donors' samples. The CDR3 runs from the conserved cysteine through the conserved F or W. A D gene is named only where the DNA matches it firmly. Clone size is shown for a subset of rows, as once, few, many or a class of expanded clone.

TRBJ2-2,few,TRBV6-4,NA,TGTGCCAGCAGTGTGATCGAGAACACCGGGGAGCTGTTTTTT,CASSVIENTGELFF
TRBJ1-3,few,TRBV20-1,NA,TGCAGTGCTATCTGGACAGATGGAAACACCATATATTTT,CSAIWTDGNTIYF
TRBJ2-1,few,TRBV5-6,NA,TGTGCCAGCAGCATCCCCGGGGTTGGGTCCTACAATGAGCAGTTCTTC,CASSIPGVGSYNEQFF
TRBJ2-7,many,TRBV10-3,NA,TGTGCCATCAGCTCAGGGGCCTACTCCTACGAGCAGTACTTC,CAISSGAYSYEQYF
TRBJ1-1,many,TRBV11-2,NA,TGTGCCAGCAGCTTAGATCGGGCTAGGAACACTGAAGCTTTCTTT,CASSLDRARNTEAFF
TRBJ2-7,many,TRBV5-5,NA,TGTGCCAGCAGCCGTCCCGGGACATCTTACGAGCAGTACTTC,CASSRPGTSYEQYF
TRBJ1-1,many,TRBV5-1,NA,TGCGCCAGCAGCTTGGAGGGGTATGGGACTGAAGCTTTCTTT,CASSLEGYGTEAFF
TRBJ2-3,NA,TRBV20-1,TRBD2,TGCAGTGCTAGTGAGCGGGAGATTGGCACAGATACGCAGTATTTT,CSASEREIGTDTQYF
TRBJ1-5,many,TRBV7-8,NA,TGTGCCAGCAGCTTCGACAGCGGGCAGGGTCAGCCCCAGCATTTT,CASSFDSGQGQPQHF
TRBJ2-2,few,TRBV9,TRBD1,TGTGCCAGCAGCTCAAATCACAGGACAGGCCTTACCGGGGAGCTGTTTTTT,CASSSNHRTGLTGELFF
TRBJ2-5,few,TRBV3-1,TRBD2,TGTGCCAGCAGCCCCTTAGCGGGAGCAGGCCAAGAGACCCAGTACTTC,CASSPLAGAGQETQYF
TRBJ2-7,few,TRBV28,TRBD2,TGTGCCAGTCAACTTAGGACTAGCGGCATCTACGAGCAGTACTTC,CASQLRTSGIYEQYF
TRBJ2-7,NA,TRBV7-3,NA,TGTGTCAGCAGCAGGACGGGGACCTACGAGCAGTACTTC,CVSSRTGTYEQYF
TRBJ2-1,few,TRBV19,NA,TGTGCCAGTAGTATCTGGGGCAACAATGAGCAGTTCTTC,CASSIWGNNEQFF
TRBJ2-2,many,TRBV6-1,TRBD2,TGTGCCAGCAGTGAATTAGCGGGAGCGGGGCCCGGGGAGCTGTTTTTT,CASSELAGAGPGELFF
TRBJ1-1,many,TRBV7-8,NA,TGTGCCAGCAGGGGGCGCAAACACACTGAAGCTTTCTTT,CASRGRKHTEAFF
TRBJ2-3,many,TRBV14,NA,TGTGCCAGCAGCCCTTTCATAGGAGATACGCAGTATTTT,CASSPFIGDTQYF
TRBJ2-1,many,TRBV19,TRBD2,TGTGCCAGTAATCCCGAGGGGAAGCGGGAGGGCCTCTACAATGAGCAGTTCTTC,CASNPEGKREGLYNEQFF
TRBJ2-7,few,TRBV20-1,TRBD2,TGCAGTGCTAGAGTGGGGGGGGGCTACGAGCAGTACTTC,CSARVGGGYEQYF
TRBJ2-7,few,TRBV27,NA,TGTGCCAGCAGTTCCGGGATCGAGCAGTACTTC,CASSSGIEQYF
TRBJ2-3,many,TRBV7-9,NA,TGTGCCAGCAGCGCCCAACCGACAGGTAGCACAGATACGCAGTATTTT,CASSAQPTGSTDTQYF
TRBJ1-2,many,TRBV7-9,NA,TGTGCCAGCAGCTTAGAGAGAACAGTTTCCTATGGCTACACCTTC,CASSLERTVSYGYTF
TRBJ2-2,few,TRBV7-3,NA,TGTGCCAGCAGCCCTACCATTGTCGGGGAGCTGTTTTTT,CASSPTIVGELFF
TRBJ2-2,many,TRBV6-1,TRBD2,TGTGCCAGCAGTGGGGAGGGTCTAGCCGGGGAGCTGTTTTTT,CASSGEGLAGELFF
TRBJ2-7,few,TRBV20-1,TRBD1,TGCAGTGCTGGACAGGGCCAGATTTACGAGCAGTACTTC,CSAGQGQIYEQYF
TRBJ1-2,many,TRBV7-2,TRBD1,TGTGCCAGCACCTTGACAGGGGGCGACGGCTACACCTTC,CASTLTGGDGYTF
TRBJ1-5,many,TRBV12-3/TRBV12-4,TRBD1,TGTGCCAGCACCTTCCTCAGGGGGATAGGCAATCAGCCCCAGCATTTT,CASTFLRGIGNQPQHF
TRBJ2-1,many,TRBV19,NA,TGTGCCAGTAGTATTGGTGGGATAGGTGAGCAGTTCTTC,CASSIGGIGEQFF
TRBJ2-5,NA,TRBV20-1,NA,TGCAGTGCTAGATGGGACTTCGGAGAGACCCAGTACTTC,CSARWDFGETQYF
TRBJ2-2,few,TRBV20-1,NA,TGCAGTGCTAGAGATATGAGGACCGGGGAGCTGTTTTTT,CSARDMRTGELFF
TRBJ1-1,NA,TRBV11-2,NA,TGTGCCAGCAGCTTAGAGAATGGGGTACTTAGTGCTTTCTTT,CASSLENGVLSAFF
TRBJ1-5,many,TRBV2,NA,TGTGCCAGCAAGAGAGGAGGGAGCCTCAATCAGCCCCAGCATTTT,CASKRGGSLNQPQHF
TRBJ2-1,NA,TRBV10-3,TRBD1,TGTGCCATCAGCCGGGACAGGGAAGCCCGTTTGGTGTTCTTC,CAISRDREARLVFF
TRBJ1-6,few,TRBV9,NA,TGTGCCAGCAGCGTAGAAGGGGGTTCACCCCTCCACTTT,CASSVEGGSPLHF
TRBJ1-5,many,TRBV20-1,TRBD1,TGCAGTGCTGGACATACAGGGGAAGGTAGCAATCAGCCCCAGCATTTT,CSAGHTGEGSNQPQHF
TRBJ2-1,many,TRBV27,TRBD2,TGTGCCAGCAGTTTAAGACTAGCATCTCCCAATGAGCAGTTCTTC,CASSLRLASPNEQFF
TRBJ1-2,few,TRBV19,NA,TGTGCCAGTAGTACAGGGGTGCCCTATGGCTACACCTTC,CASSTGVPYGYTF
TRBJ2-1,many,TRBV7-9,NA,TGTGCCAGCAGCTTAGCGCGTAGGAATGAGCAGTTCTTC,CASSLARRNEQFF
TRBJ2-4,few,TRBV5-5,TRBD1,TGTGCCAGCCTCTTGGGGACAGACTCCCTTGTAGCCAAAAACATTCAGTACTTC,CASLLGTDSLVAKNIQYF